A selection of T cell receptor beta chains follows, all from one sample in a study of human T cells and chemical hapten exposure. TCRdb re-called the RACE reads through MiXCR, storing one row per CDR3 protein. The data contain under 100,000 distinct CDR3 sequences, 10% of them singletons. The material was whole blood, obtained in connection with sensitization to the hapten diphenylcyclopropenone (DPC). Every receptor here comes from a woman between 50 and 59 years old with alopecia areata. Some clones in this sample may be carry-over from other donors' samples. Each CDR3 is given with its conserved first and last residue. The order of the fields is V gene, CDR3 protein.

TRBV5-4 CASSPLNAVTLADGSSYNEQFF
TRBV7-8 CASRGPGLAGGGETQYF
TRBV11-2 CASSKLAGVGEQYF
TRBV4-3 CASSQEVAGGSTDTQYF
TRBV7-9 CASSEQTGQPQHF
TRBV7-2 CASSFGLGGLYEQYF
TRBV5-1 CASSLATSGNEQFF
TRBV29-1 CSVGQGWGLAGALTNEQFF
TRBV9 CASSVGPTEQFF
TRBV6-5 CASSLQGWTNTGELFF
TRBV25-1 CASKSAGATNTGELFF
TRBV6-2/TRBV6-3 CASSYGRTNYGYTF
TRBV9 CASSLAGGPNDEQFF
TRBV7-9 CASSLASGRTDEQFF
TRBV30 CAWEQGNNQPQHF
TRBV12-3/TRBV12-4 CASRTSGRMQTQYF
TRBV20-1 CSARGFIAAGAEDTQYF
TRBV9 CASRGQGGLNYGYTF
TRBV29-1 CSVVKGDGYTF
TRBV18 CASSPSLGRNTEAFF
TRBV6-1 CASRGQGRRGNQPQHF
TRBV29-1 CSVDPSGGTNEQFF
TRBV7-6 CASSSGLAGKDEQFF
TRBV2 CTSRRQGSYEQYF
TRBV12-3/TRBV12-4 CASSLVGSYNEQFF
TRBV11-2 CASSLGAREGTDTQYF
TRBV20-1 CSAPRAGGTNEQFF
TRBV25-1 CASSYFGGTEAFF
TRBV12-3/TRBV12-4 CASSLGTGYSYEQYF
TRBV7-9 CASRGPNTGELFF
TRBV5-4 CASSLYGASYNEQFF
TRBV5-3 CARSRWSLCEQYF
TRBV9 CASSVSGTGELFF
TRBV7-8 CASSASLAGGGEQFF
TRBV7-9 CASSPHGKYEQYF
TRBV3-1 CASSHFGALNTEAFF
TRBV6-5 CASSSTGPNEKLFF
TRBV9 CASSGGMGQGSYEQYF
TRBV28 CASILGGNSNQPQHF
TRBV6-6 CASSYQTGGDTEAFF
TRBV18 CASSGQGTYEQYF
TRBV28 CASSLTGAQNIQYF
TRBV12-3/TRBV12-4 CASFVNTEAFF
TRBV29-1 CSVEEVGGSAEAFF
TRBV3-1 CASSEGQASNQPQHF
TRBV20-1 CSAQDRANSYEQYF
TRBV6-1 CASRSPDKDYGYTF
TRBV28 CASSSPSIATEQYF
TRBV7-2 CASSLGLAGGPNTDTQYF
TRBV7-2 CASSLGTSGPSGANVLTF
TRBV19 CASRDYYVPGETGELFF
TRBV28 CASSPSVSGSYEQYF
TRBV20-1 CSARDPLAYGYTF
TRBV7-2 CASSLRTGLEETQYF
TRBV7-2 CASSPGGLAIPYEQYF